In this sample, the clone carrying this T cell receptor (beta chain) turned up a few times. The antigen remains undetermined. CDR3 length: 15 amino acids. Germline V CDR1 and CDR2: SEHNR, FQNEAQ (reference sequence). V was trimmed by 5 bases and J by 6 bases, leaving 20 bases between them. In making TCR beta libraries, quantitative 5'-RACE with molecular barcodes was used. TCRdb ran MiXCR on the 5' RACE reads and lists one entry per CDR3 protein. The table lists more than 650,000 distinct CDR3 sequences, roughly 12% of them singletons. The data were obtained in a study of CD8 T cells in ankylosing spondylitis. Study-level points and caveats: Matched synovial fluid from ankylosing spondylitis patients was reported to be enriched for disease-linked clones. As for the disease-linked clones, they showed a CD8+ phenotype and occurred at relatively low frequencies in peripheral blood. Made up of fewer than ten highly homologous variants, a TCR beta motif appeared characteristic of ankylosing spondylitis blood.

Sequencing was performed on blood, either unsorted or a sorted T cell fraction (not recorded which). The chain recombines TRBV7-9 with TRBJ2-7; the D gene is possibly TRBD2 (5 bases). This clonotype was sampled from a male donor with ankylosing spondylitis. CDR3 nucleotide sequence: TGTGCCAGCAGCCCGACCTTGGCCTACCGGGGCGAGCAGTACTTC. This sequence encodes CASSPTLAYRGEQYF.